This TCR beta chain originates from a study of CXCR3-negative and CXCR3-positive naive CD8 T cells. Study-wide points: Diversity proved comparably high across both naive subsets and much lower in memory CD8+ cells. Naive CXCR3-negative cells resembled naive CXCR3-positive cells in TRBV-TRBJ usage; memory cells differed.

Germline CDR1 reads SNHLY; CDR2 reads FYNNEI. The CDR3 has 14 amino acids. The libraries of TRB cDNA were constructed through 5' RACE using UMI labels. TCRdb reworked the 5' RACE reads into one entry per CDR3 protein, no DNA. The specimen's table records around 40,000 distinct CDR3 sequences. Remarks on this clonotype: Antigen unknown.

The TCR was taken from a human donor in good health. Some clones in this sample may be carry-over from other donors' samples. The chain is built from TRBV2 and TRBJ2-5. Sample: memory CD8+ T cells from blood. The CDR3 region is CASRALGDGETQYF.